Sequencing of this TCR beta chain was carried out in a study of T cells in Graves' hyperthyroidism and ophthalmopathy. There are 15 residues in the CDR3. The germline gives CDR1 SGHTA, CDR2 FQGNSA. The V end was cut by 1 base, the J end by 3 bases, with 12 bases between. What was amplified from RNA transcripts were TCR beta CDR3 regions. The TCR CDR3 was amplified in a first-round RT-PCR using the HTBI primer set. TCRdb reprocessed the multiplex PCR reads via MiXCR and lists one record per CDR3 protein. The data hold a few hundred thousand distinct CDR3 sequences, with approximately 18% observed a single time.

The rearrangement uses TRBV7-2 and TRBJ1-1, with a tentative D call TRBD1 (6 bases). Sequenced input: blood. The clonotype originates from a man aged 18 to 30 with Graves' ophthalmopathy. CDR3 DNA sequence: TGTGCCAGCAGCTTAGTTGGGGGCGTGGACACTGAAGCTTTCTTT. Its translation: CASSLVGGVDTEAFF.